The clone carrying this T cell receptor beta chain occurred once. The source of the sample is a study of blood T cell repertoires in COVID-19. Study-level information: In each case, the material was cDNA or gDNA derived from T cells, B-cell-depleted T cells, or PBMCs.

This CDR3 spans 14 amino acids. The germline V gene encodes CDR1 SGHNT and CDR2 YYREEE (reference sequence). J was trimmed by 1 base and V by 3 bases; bases with no gene match: 2. Original analysis: Amplification from reference gene primers served as the basis for estimated nucleated cell counts. The repertoire was sequenced with immunoSEQ multiplex PCR; TCRdb's copy has only in-frame clones and lacks some. The D gene and trimming were derived from the DNA, and the V and J assignments and clone size from that table. The sample holds about 160,000 clones; 80% to 85% are singletons and the top ten take 14%.

This clonotype originated in a man between 18 and 29 years old with active or convalescent COVID-19. Sequencing was performed on peripheral blood. The chain joins TRBV5-4 to TRBJ1-1; TRBD1 matches 8 bases. In DNA form, the CDR3 reads TGTGCCAGCAGCTGGACAGGGCCGAACACTGAAGCTTTCTTT. It specifies CASSWTGPNTEAFF.